This T cell receptor beta chain was obtained from a study of blood T cell repertoires in COVID-19. As for the study in general: Acute-phase and convalescent COVID-19 samples originated in the United States, Italy and Spain. PBMCs, B-cell-depleted T cells, or T cells were the source of the cDNA or gDNA that made up the material.

Methods used by the authors: How many nucleated cells were present was estimated from reference gene primer amplification. Sequenced by immunoSEQ multiplex PCR; TCRdb stores in-frame clones only, minus some. The DNA was the basis for D and trimming; V, J and clone size are from that table. Altogether 150,000 or so clones are present, over 65% being singletons, with the ten largest covering about 3%. The CDR3 has 17 residues. The germline CDR1 and CDR2 sequences are MGHDK and SYGVNS. The trim removed 4 bases at V and 1 base at J, leaving 11 bases unmatched. The chain carries TRBV25-1 and TRBJ2-3; 7 bases are shared with TRBD1. The sequence was obtained from a woman at least 80 years old with acute or convalescent COVID-19. The source material was peripheral blood. The CDR3: CASSGRQGGDGTDTQYF. In DNA form, the CDR3 reads TGTGCCAGCAGTGGCCGACAGGGTGGTGATGGCACAGATACGCAGTATTTT. Looking up the rest from reference TRBV25-1 and TRBJ2-3 gives the full variable domain: EADIYQTPRYLVIGTGKKITLECSQTMGHDKMYWYQQDPGMELHLIHYSYGVNSTEKGDLSSESTVSRIRTEHFPLTLESARPSHTSQYLCASSGRQGGDGTDTQYFGPGTRLTVL.